The 31 T cell receptor beta chains reported below all come from one sample, sequenced in a study of T cells in Graves' hyperthyroidism and ophthalmopathy. Amplified regions were TCR beta CDR3 sequences from RNA transcripts. In the first-round RT-PCR of the TCR CDR3, the HTBI primer set was used. TCRdb analysed the multiplex PCR reads with MiXCR anew, one entry per CDR3 protein. The table records more than 550,000 distinct CDR3 sequences, approximately 15% of them present only once. The sample was blood. These receptors came from a man aged 50 to 59 with Graves' hyperthyroidism.

This clonotype was found a few times. The chain is built from TRBV10-3 and TRBJ2-7; D may be TRBD1 (5 bases). CDR1 ENHRY and CDR2 SYGVKD come from the germline V gene. Trimming left V 7 bases short and J 4 bases short, with 17 bases between. This CDR3 is 14 amino acids long. CDR3 nucleotides: TGTGCCATCAAGGGGCAGGCCACCCAGTACGAGCAGTACTTC. Amino acid sequence: CAIKGQATQYEQYF.

This clonotype was counted only a few times. This chain uses TRBV2 with TRBJ2-1; a weak D match, TRBD1 (5 bases). Germline CDR1 and CDR2: SNHLY and FYNNEI. Trimming left V 5 bases short and J 6 bases short, with 11 bases between. The CDR3 is 13 residues long. The CDR3: CASSIRQLNEQFF. The CDR3 region has the DNA TGTGCCAGCAGTATTAGACAGCTCAATGAGCAGTTCTTC.

The chain couples TRBV19 to TRBJ2-3; TRBD2 matches 9 bases. There are 14 residues in the CDR3. The germline CDR1 and CDR2 sequences are LNHDA and SQIVND (reference sequence). Germline trimming cut 6 bases from V and 5 bases from J; bases unmatched to any gene: 6. The chain's CDR3 is CASSPGGRGDTQYF. DNA for the CDR3: TGTGCCAGTAGCCCGGGCGGGAGGGGAGATACGCAGTATTTT.

This clonotype was counted between two and nine times. The chain combines TRBV7-2 with TRBJ1-5; tentatively, D is TRBD1 (5 bases). The germline gives CDR1 SGHTA, CDR2 FQGNSA. The CDR3 length is 15 residues. V lost 5 bases, J lost 7 bases, and 18 bases lay in between. CDR3 residues: CASSPRDANYQPQHF. Here the CDR3 DNA reads TGTGCCAGCAGCCCCCGGGACGCCAATTACCAGCCCCAGCATTTT.

This clonotype appeared many times. The chain uses TRBV7-8 and TRBJ1-2; tentatively, D is TRBD1 (6 bases). This CDR3 is built from 15 residues. CDR1 is SGHVS, CDR2 FQNEAQ, per germline. The germline V and J ends were trimmed by 5 bases and 4 bases, with 17 bases remaining between them. As DNA, the CDR3 is TGTGCCAGCAGCCCCGCGGGGCGAGGGGGCTATGGCTACACCTTC. Amino acid sequence: CASSPAGRGGYGYTF.

This clonotype was counted at least ten times. The chain carries TRBV28 and TRBJ1-1; D is ambiguous. The germline V and J ends were trimmed by 7 bases and 0 bases, with 3 bases remaining between them. Germline V CDR1 and CDR2: MDHEN, SYDVKM. This CDR3 is built from 11 residues. DNA for the CDR3: TGTGCCAGCATGGTGAACACTGAAGCTTTCTTT. Protein sequence: CASMVNTEAFF.

This clonotype was counted ten times or more. The chain has TRBV9 and TRBJ1-4; D gene uncertain. CDR1 is SGDLS, CDR2 YYNGEE, per germline. Trimming removed 4 bases at V and 4 bases at J, with 17 bases between. CDR3 length: 16 residues. The CDR3 loop reads CASSPSPDRINEKLFF. CDR3 in DNA: TGTGCCAGCAGCCCTTCCCCGGACCGAATTAATGAAAAACTGTTTTTT.

This clonotype was detected a few times. The chain links TRBV10-3 to TRBJ1-1; the match to TRBD1 covers 7 bases. V gave up 5 bases and J gave up 0 bases; unmatched junction bases: 3. CDR3 length equals 14 residues. Per the germline V gene, CDR1 is ENHRY and CDR2 is SYGVKD. The CDR3 DNA reads TGTGCCATCAGTCAAACAGGGGTGAACACTGAAGCTTTCTTT. Its translation is CAISQTGVNTEAFF.

There are a few counts of this clonotype. The chain links TRBV18 to TRBJ2-6, with a possible D match to TRBD1 (5 bases). Per germline, CDR1 KGHSH and CDR2 LQKENI. The V and J ends lost 4 bases and 0 bases respectively, with 13 bases between them. This CDR3 spans 17 amino acids. Written as DNA, the CDR3 is TGTGCCAGCTCACTGATTACAGGTAGCTCTGGGGCCAACGTCCTGACTTTC. It translates to CASSLITGSSGANVLTF.

The chain has TRBV28 and TRBJ1-5; D is perhaps TRBD1 (5 bases). CDR1 and CDR2 from the germline V gene are MDHEN and SYDVKM. There are 14 residues in the CDR3. Trimming took off 4 bases at V and 0 bases at J, with 7 bases between the two ends. CDR3 sequence (DNA): TGTGCCAGCAGTTGGGGCCTTAGCAATCAGCCCCAGCATTTT. The encoded protein is CASSWGLSNQPQHF.

The sample holds many counts of this clonotype. V and J are TRBV7-3 and TRBJ2-5; 8 nucleotides match TRBD2. V shed 5 bases, J shed 0 bases, and the junction held 17 bases outside the gene matches. CDR3 length equals 19 residues. Germline assignment: CDR1 SGHTA and CDR2 FQGTGA. CDR3 DNA: TGTGCCAGCAGCCCCGGGTTAGCGGGGCGAGGCAAATACCAAGAGACCCAGTACTTC. This gives the protein CASSPGLAGRGKYQETQYF.

V gene TRBV18 combines with J gene TRBJ2-4; D may be TRBD1 or TRBD2 (5 bases each). V was shortened by 6 bases and J by 3 bases, with 12 bases between the two germline ends. The germline gives CDR1 KGHSH, CDR2 LQKENI. The CDR3 spans 14 residues. CDR3 DNA: TGTGCCAGCTCCGACGACAGCGGCAAAAACATTCAGTACTTC. This sequence encodes CASSDDSGKNIQYF.

This clonotype was observed at least ten times. The genes are TRBV12-3 or TRBV12-4 and TRBJ1-1; 7 bases are a match to TRBD1. With V trimmed by 6 bases and J by 5 bases, 9 bases remained unmatched. CDR3 length equals 14 residues. CDR3: CASRPGGSGTEAFF. CDR3 sequence (DNA): TGTGCCAGCAGACCAGGGGGGAGTGGAACTGAAGCTTTCTTT.

J is TRBJ1-4 and V is TRBV30; 11 bases match TRBD1. CDR1 and CDR2 (germline): GTSNPN, SVGIG (reference sequence). V lost 1 base and J lost 8; bases outside the gene matches: 3. This CDR3 region has 14 residues. The CDR3 loop reads CAWSAGQGVEKLFF. CDR3 coding DNA: TGTGCCTGGAGTGCGGGACAGGGGGTGGAAAAACTGTTTTTT.

The chain joins TRBV2 to TRBJ1-1; D is undetermined. The length of the CDR3 is 13 residues. The V and J ends lost 1 base and 8 bases respectively, with 11 bases between them. Germline CDR1 reads SNHLY; CDR2 reads FYNNEI. CDR3 nucleotides: TGTGCCAGCAGTGAAGAGACTCTGAGCGAAGCTTTCTTT. It encodes CASSEETLSEAFF.

The rearrangement uses TRBV10-3 and TRBJ2-1, with D possibly TRBD2 on 7 matching bases. Germline values: CDR1 ENHRY, CDR2 SYGVKD. V was cut by 0 bases and J by 4 bases, with 13 bases left in between. The CDR3 has 16 residues. The DNA of the CDR3 is TGTGCCATCAGTGAGTCGGTCGGGGGGCAGTACAATGAGCAGTTCTTC. Protein: CAISESVGGQYNEQFF.

This clonotype was seen repeatedly, ten times or more. CDR3 loop: CAWSVPKGLSTDTQYF. CDR3 coding DNA: TGTGCCTGGAGTGTACCAAAGGGACTAAGCACAGATACGCAGTATTTT. The chain couples TRBV30 to TRBJ2-3; 7 bases map to TRBD2. This CDR3 contains 16 residues. Germline CDR1 GTSNPN, CDR2 SVGIG (reference sequence). Germline trimming cut 0 bases from V and 0 bases from J; bases unmatched to any gene: 6.

Many counts were recorded for this clonotype. The J gene is TRBJ2-1, the V gene TRBV3-1, with a possible D match to TRBD2 (6 bases). CDR3 size: 14 residues. The germline V gene has CDR1 LGHDT and CDR2 YNNKEL (reference sequence). Trimming pared 3 bases from V and 7 bases from J, leaving 13 bases between. The CDR3 reads CASSHRERENEQFF. In DNA, the CDR3 is TGTGCCAGCAGCCACCGGGAGAGGGAGAATGAGCAGTTCTTC.

J is TRBJ2-5 and V is TRBV20-1; 13 nucleotides align to TRBD2. This CDR3 has 15 amino acids. V shed 6 bases and J 3 bases; nucleotides not matched to a gene: 7. The germline gives CDR1 DFQATT, CDR2 SNEGSKA (reference sequence). CDR3 residues: CSARTSGRLEETQYF. The CDR3 DNA reads as TGCAGTGCGAGGACTAGCGGGAGATTGGAAGAGACCCAGTACTTC.

As DNA, the CDR3 is TGCGCCAGCAGCCAAGGCCGGGGGGCGCCGGGTCAGCCCCAGCATTTT. It is translated as CASSQGRGAPGQPQHF. V usage is TRBV4-1 and J usage is TRBJ1-5; maybe TRBD1 (6 bases). The CDR3 consists of 16 residues. The germline CDR1 and CDR2 sequences are MGHRA and YSYEKL. V lost 1 base to trimming and J lost 6 bases, with 16 bases between them.

The chain joins TRBV6-2 or TRBV6-3 to TRBJ1-5; D may be TRBD1 (6 bases). V lost 5 bases and J 5 bases, leaving 22 bases between the germline ends. Germline V CDR1 and CDR2: MNHEY, SVGEGT. This CDR3 has 17 residues. The CDR3 protein is CASSDIQGPMEDQPQHF. The CDR3 bases are TGTGCCAGCAGTGACATACAGGGTCCCATGGAGGATCAGCCCCAGCATTTT.

The chain links TRBV29-1 to TRBJ2-2; perhaps TRBD1 as D (6 bases). Trimming pared 6 bases from V and 4 bases from J, leaving 9 bases between. The germline V gene encodes CDR1 SQVTM and CDR2 ANQGSEA. The length of the CDR3 is 12 residues. The CDR3: CSVTGSTGELFF. CDR3 nucleotide sequence: TGCAGCGTGACAGGAAGCACCGGGGAGCTGTTTTTT.

This clonotype showed up just a few times. The V call is TRBV4-1, the J call TRBJ2-2; no clear D gene. V dropped 2 bases and J dropped 4 bases, with 5 bases sitting between them. The CDR3 is 13 residues long. The germline CDR1 and CDR2 sequences are MGHRA and YSYEKL. CDR3: CASSQLVTGELFF. The CDR3 coding sequence is TGCGCCAGCAGCCAACTAGTCACCGGGGAGCTGTTTTTT.

At least ten counts were recorded for this clonotype. This chain links TRBV30 with TRBJ1-3, with D perhaps matching TRBD1 (5 bases). CDR1 is GTSNPN, CDR2 SVGIG, per germline (reference sequence). V shed 5 bases and J shed 3 bases, with 8 bases lying between them. The CDR3 sequence is 12 residues long. The DNA for the CDR3 is TGTGCCTGGGGACAAGTTGGAAACACCATATATTTT. Translated: CAWGQVGNTIYF.

Details on this clonotype: This may be a read error, as it is one base from a much larger clone. The genes are TRBV28 and TRBJ1-1, with D unresolved. Germline V lookup: CDR1 MDHEN, CDR2 SYDVKM. The V end lost 5 bases, the J end lost 4 bases, and 14 bases lay between the germline ends. The CDR3 totals 14 residues. CDR3 sequence reads: CASSRTLSATEAFF. The CDR3 DNA reads TGTGCCAGCAGTCGGACTCTCTCGGCCACTGAAGCTTTCTTT. Full variable domain (remainder filled in from reference TRBV28 and TRBJ1-1): DVKVTQSSRYLVKRTGEKVFLECVQDMDHENMFWYRQDPGLGLRLIYFSYDVKMKEKGDIPEGYSVSREKKERFSLILESASTNQTSMYLCASSRTLSATEAFFGQGTRLTVV.

This clonotype occurred many times. The genes are TRBV2 and TRBJ2-3; D is perhaps TRBD1 (5 bases). Trimming took off 5 bases at V and 4 bases at J, with 10 bases between the two ends. The germline gives CDR1 SNHLY, CDR2 FYNNEI. The CDR3 has 13 amino acids. CDR3 sequence (DNA): TGTGCCAGCAGTACCAGGGTTTCAGATACGCAGTATTTT. It yields the protein CASSTRVSDTQYF.

This clonotype was observed many times. The chain combines TRBV19 with TRBJ2-7, with 7 bases identical to TRBD1. The germline gives CDR1 LNHDA, CDR2 SQIVND (reference sequence). This CDR3 is 14 amino acids long. The J segment lost 2 bases and the V segment lost 9 bases, leaving 10 bases of the junction unmatched. In nucleotides, the CDR3 is TGTGCCAGCAGCAGGGGGTCAGGAACCTACGAGCAGTACTTC. Translation: CASSRGSGTYEQYF.

This chain links TRBV10-2 with TRBJ1-5; D ambiguous. Per the germline V gene, CDR1 is WSHSY and CDR2 is SAAADI. V lost 0 bases and J 6 bases, leaving 15 bases between the germline ends. The CDR3 is 16 amino acids. The CDR3 nucleotides are TGCGCCAGCAGTGAGTCAGCCCCAACCCCCGGTCAGCCCCAGCATTTT. It codes for CASSESAPTPGQPQHF.

The chain links TRBV11-2 to TRBJ1-2; D is perhaps TRBD1 (5 bases). Looked up from germline, CDR1 is SGHAT and CDR2 is FQNNGV. CDR3 length equals 14 residues. V was shortened by 5 bases and J by 2 bases, with 12 bases between the two germline ends. In DNA form, the CDR3 reads TGTGCCAGCAGCACCCCCCCAGGGAACTATGGCTACACCTTC. This encodes CASSTPPGNYGYTF.

The table lists this clonotype with many counts. The chain employs TRBV11-2 and TRBJ2-7; 10 bases are shared with TRBD2. V lost 4 bases and J lost 3; bases outside the gene matches: 12. The CDR3 is made up of 17 amino acids. Germline CDR1 and CDR2: SGHAT and FQNNGV. The CDR3 nucleotides are TGTGCCAGCAGCTGGTTCCAAGCGGGGGGGACCCTCTACGAGCAGTACTTC. As protein: CASSWFQAGGTLYEQYF.

V usage is TRBV10-3 and J usage is TRBJ1-1; possible D gene TRBD1, 5 bases. Trimming stripped 4 bases from V and 2 bases from J, with 14 bases between. CDR1 and CDR2 (germline): ENHRY, SYGVKD. CDR3 length: 15 amino acids. The CDR3 loop reads CAISGGGGGNTEAFF. Written as DNA, the CDR3 is TGTGCCATCAGTGGGGGCGGTGGGGGTAACACTGAAGCTTTCTTT.